What follows are 20 T cell receptor beta chains derived from one specimen sequenced in a study of cytomegalovirus exposure and HLA in healthy donors. PCR employed 60 Vbeta and 13 Jbeta primers. Generated by immunoSEQ multiplex PCR, the TCRdb table keeps only in-frame clones and is missing some. Recorded for this sample: about 20,000 clones. Source material: PBMCs. The source is a man aged 55-75 years in good health and CMV-seropositive.

This sequence joins TRBV5-1 and TRBJ1-6; TRBD1 matches 9 bases. Trimming took 4 bases from V and 6 from J; bases not matched to a gene: 11. This CDR3 has 17 residues. Germline lookup yields CDR1 SGHRS and CDR2 YFSETQ. The CDR3 reads CASSPMVGQGSNSPLHF. CDR3 sequence (DNA): TGCGCCAGCAGCCCTATGGTTGGACAGGGGTCTAATTCACCCCTCCACTTT.

This chain joins TRBV5-1 and TRBJ1-1; D might be TRBD1 (5 bases). Germline values: CDR1 SGHRS, CDR2 YFSETQ. The V end lost 6 bases, the J end lost 4 bases, and 19 bases lay between the germline ends. This CDR3 has 15 residues. The CDR3 nucleotides are TGCGCCAGCACCCCGGAGGGTCCCAGGGCCACTGAAGCTTTCTTT. As protein: CASTPEGPRATEAFF.

The chain links TRBV4-1 to TRBJ1-4, with TRBD1 identical over 7 bases. The J segment lost 4 bases and the V segment lost 4 bases, leaving 12 bases of the junction unmatched. The CDR3 has 17 amino acids. The germline V gene has CDR1 MGHRA and CDR2 YSYEKL. In DNA form, the CDR3 reads TGCGCCAGCAGCCCCACAGGGGTAGGGGACCTTAATGAAAAACTGTTTTTT. Its translation is CASSPTGVGDLNEKLFF.

The rearrangement joins TRBV18 to TRBJ2-3; weak D call: TRBD1 (7 bases). CDR3 length equals 14 residues. Per germline, CDR1 KGHSH and CDR2 LQKENI. V was pared by 4 bases and J by 2 bases, with 10 bases between. CDR3 in DNA: TGTGCCAGCTCACTCAGGGGGGACACAGATACGCAGTATTTT. Translated, it gives CASSLRGDTDTQYF. Full variable domain (missing parts from reference TRBV18 and TRBJ2-3): NAGVMQNPRHLVRRRGQEARLRCSPMKGHSHVYWYRQLPEEGLKFMVYLQKENIIDESGMPKERFSAEFPKEGPSILRIQQVVRGDSAAYFCASSLRGDTDTQYFGPGTRLTVL.

V is TRBV5-1 and J is TRBJ2-2; D is undetermined. V was pared by 1 base and J by 1 base, with 8 bases between. Germline V gene sequence: CDR1 SGHRS, CDR2 YFSETQ. The CDR3 loop spans 15 amino acids. The DNA of the CDR3 is TGCGCCAGCAGCTTGATGGCTGGGAACACCGGGGAGCTGTTTTTT. This sequence encodes CASSLMAGNTGELFF.

The V and J genes are TRBV4-1 and TRBJ2-2; D might be TRBD1 (6 bases). The CDR3 totals 15 residues. CDR1 MGHRA and CDR2 YSYEKL come from the germline V gene. Trimming shortened V by 8 bases and J by 1 base, and 14 bases separated the two germline ends. The CDR3 DNA reads as TGCGCCAGCGGGGGCCAGGGGCTGAACACCGGGGAGCTGTTTTTT. This gives the protein CASGGQGLNTGELFF.

The chain joins TRBV5-4 to TRBJ2-7; 10 nucleotides match TRBD2. In germline, CDR1 is SGHNT, CDR2 YYREEE (reference sequence). The ends lost 4 bases at V and 4 bases at J; junction bases unmatched: 5. CDR3 length equals 14 residues. CDR3: CASSGLAGAYEQYF. Written as DNA, the CDR3 is TGTGCCAGCAGCGGGCTAGCGGGAGCGTACGAGCAGTACTTC.

The chain combines TRBV28 with TRBJ2-7; 11 nucleotides agree with TRBD1. Germline assignment: CDR1 MDHEN and CDR2 SYDVKM. The junction had 6 bases not matched to a gene; V was cut back by 3 bases and J by 5 bases. This CDR3 has 15 residues. CDR3 nucleotides: TGTGCCAGCAGTTTGTCCGGACAGGGGGCCGACGAGCAGTACTTC. Translation gives CASSLSGQGADEQYF.

V and J are TRBV29-1 and TRBJ1-1, with a possible D match to TRBD1 (5 bases). Trimming pared 7 bases from V and 0 bases from J, leaving 12 bases between. Germline V gene sequence: CDR1 SQVTM, CDR2 ANQGSEA. The CDR3 sequence is 13 residues long. The CDR3 bases are TGCAGCGCCTCGGGGGAGTTGAACACTGAAGCTTTCTTT. Residues: CSASGELNTEAFF.

The chain links TRBV6-5 to TRBJ1-3, with a tentative D call TRBD1 (5 bases). The CDR3 sequence is 14 residues long. Germline assignment: CDR1 MNHEY and CDR2 SVGAGI. V gave up 8 bases and J gave up 1 base, with 12 bases separating them. CDR3 DNA sequence: TGTGCCAGCTCCTCCCCAGGGTCTGGAAACACCATATATTTT. This codes for CASSSPGSGNTIYF.

This rearrangement joins TRBV11-2 to TRBJ2-7; no definite D call. This CDR3 has 11 residues. V dropped 5 bases and J dropped 8 bases, with 10 bases sitting between them. Germline values: CDR1 SGHAT, CDR2 FQNNGV. The CDR3 here is CASSPSGQQYF. DNA for the CDR3: TGTGCCAGCAGCCCGTCTGGGCAGCAGTACTTC.

The V call is TRBV7-9, the J call TRBJ2-5; D remains unclear. CDR1 is SEHNR, CDR2 FQNEAQ, per germline (reference sequence). This CDR3 contains 13 residues. The germline V and J ends were trimmed by 3 bases and 1 base, with 6 bases remaining between them. CDR3: CASSLSGQETQYF. Written as DNA, the CDR3 is TGTGCCAGCAGCTTGTCGGGCCAAGAGACCCAGTACTTC.

The V gene is TRBV5-1, the J gene TRBJ2-1; 9 bases agree with TRBD1. This CDR3 spans 15 amino acids. Germline lookup yields CDR1 SGHRS and CDR2 YFSETQ. Losses at the gene ends were 4 bases for V and 2 bases for J; bases not matched to a gene: 4. For the CDR3, the DNA is TGCGCCAGCAGCGAACAGGGGGCGGCCTACAATGAGCAGTTCTTC. It yields the protein CASSEQGAAYNEQFF.

The chain carries TRBV5-1 and TRBJ2-1; 14 bases align to TRBD2. Germline CDR1 is SGHRS and CDR2 is YFSETQ. V lost 0 bases to trimming and J lost 9 bases; unmatched junction nucleotides: 5. This CDR3 is 16 amino acids long. The CDR3 bases are TGCGCCAGCAGCTTGGGTGGGACTAGCGGGAGTAGTGAGCAGTTCTTC. It translates to CASSLGGTSGSSEQFF.

The chain carries TRBV4-1 and TRBJ2-2; D is ambiguous. Trimming shortened V by 0 bases and J by 5 bases, and 7 bases separated the two germline ends. CDR1 is MGHRA and CDR2 is YSYEKL in the germline V gene. The CDR3 contains 14 residues. The DNA for the CDR3 is TGCGCCAGCAGCCAAGACCCGCGAACCGGGGAGCTGTTTTTT. Encoded protein: CASSQDPRTGELFF.

The chain recombines TRBV29-1 with TRBJ1-2; D gene ambiguous. In germline, CDR1 is SQVTM, CDR2 ANQGSEA. Trimming removed 5 bases at V and 0 bases at J, with 16 bases between. There are 15 residues in the CDR3. The CDR3 region is CSVKPVEGANYGYTF. The CDR3 DNA reads TGCAGCGTTAAACCGGTGGAGGGAGCTAACTATGGCTACACCTTC.

The rearrangement links TRBV5-1 to TRBJ2-2; no clear D. CDR3 size: 14 residues. Trimming shortened V by 4 bases and J by 2 bases, and 9 bases separated the two germline ends. CDR1 SGHRS and CDR2 YFSETQ come from the germline V gene. The CDR3 DNA reads TGCGCCAGCAGCCCCCCGGTAAACACCGGGGAGCTGTTTTTT. Its translation: CASSPPVNTGELFF.

The V call is TRBV6-6, the J call TRBJ2-7, with 13 bases aligning to TRBD2. V gave up 6 bases and J gave up 4 bases; unmatched junction bases: 3. Germline values: CDR1 MNHNY, CDR2 SVGAGI (reference sequence). The CDR3 is 14 residues long. The CDR3 sequence: CASRGLAGTYEQYF. The DNA of the CDR3 is TGTGCCAGCAGGGGACTAGCGGGGACTTACGAGCAGTACTTC.

The chain has TRBV6-1 and TRBJ2-7; TRBD2 aligns across 9 bases. The length of the CDR3 is 13 residues. Looked up from germline, CDR1 is MNHNS and CDR2 is SASEGT. After removal of 7 bases from V and 3 bases from J, the junction contained 4 bases not matched to a gene. The CDR3 DNA sequence: TGTGCCAGCACGGCGGGAGGGTTCTACGAGCAGTACTTC. It codes for CASTAGGFYEQYF.

This chain joins TRBV28 and TRBJ2-7, with 9 nucleotides matching TRBD2. Trimming at V came to 1 base and at J to 3 bases, leaving 7 bases not matched to a gene. Germline V gene data show CDR1 as MDHEN and CDR2 as SYDVKM. The CDR3 covers 16 residues. CDR3 sequence (DNA): TGTGCCAGCAGTTTATCTCTGCGGGAGGGCCTCTACGAGCAGTACTTC. Amino acid sequence: CASSLSLREGLYEQYF. The whole variable domain, filled in from reference TRBV28 and TRBJ2-7, reads DVKVTQSSRYLVKRTGEKVFLECVQDMDHENMFWYRQDPGLGLRLIYFSYDVKMKEKGDIPEGYSVSREKKERFSLILESASTNQTSMYLCASSLSLREGLYEQYFGPGTRLTVT.